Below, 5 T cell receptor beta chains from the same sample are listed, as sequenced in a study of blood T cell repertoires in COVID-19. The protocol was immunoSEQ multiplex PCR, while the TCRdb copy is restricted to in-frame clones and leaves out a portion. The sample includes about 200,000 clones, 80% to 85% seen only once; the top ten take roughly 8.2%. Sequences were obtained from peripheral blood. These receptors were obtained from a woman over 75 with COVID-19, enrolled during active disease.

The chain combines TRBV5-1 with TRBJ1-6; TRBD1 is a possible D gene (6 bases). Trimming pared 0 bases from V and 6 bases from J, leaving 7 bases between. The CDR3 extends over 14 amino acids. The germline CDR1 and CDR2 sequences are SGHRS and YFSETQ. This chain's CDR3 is CASSLGTANSPLHF. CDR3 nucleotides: TGCGCCAGCAGCTTGGGGACAGCTAATTCACCCCTCCACTTT.

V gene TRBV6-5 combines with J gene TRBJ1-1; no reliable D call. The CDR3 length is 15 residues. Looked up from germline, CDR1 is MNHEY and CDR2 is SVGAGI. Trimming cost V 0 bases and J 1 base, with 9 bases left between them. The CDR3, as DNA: TGTGCCAGCAGTTACTCCTCCAGTAAGAACACTGAAGCTTTCTTT. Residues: CASSYSSSKNTEAFF.

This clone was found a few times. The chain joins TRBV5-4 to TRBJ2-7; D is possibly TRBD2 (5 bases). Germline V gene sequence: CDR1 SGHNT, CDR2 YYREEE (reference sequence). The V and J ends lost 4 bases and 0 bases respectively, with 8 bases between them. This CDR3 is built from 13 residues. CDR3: CASSPGSSYEQYF. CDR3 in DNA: TGTGCCAGCAGCCCGGGGTCCTCCTACGAGCAGTACTTC.

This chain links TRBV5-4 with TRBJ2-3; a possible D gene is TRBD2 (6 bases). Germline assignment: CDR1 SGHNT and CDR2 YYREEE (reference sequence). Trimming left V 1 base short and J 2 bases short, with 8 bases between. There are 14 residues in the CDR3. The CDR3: CASSLSSATDTQYF. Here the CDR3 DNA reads TGTGCCAGCAGCTTGTCTAGCGCCACAGATACGCAGTATTTT.

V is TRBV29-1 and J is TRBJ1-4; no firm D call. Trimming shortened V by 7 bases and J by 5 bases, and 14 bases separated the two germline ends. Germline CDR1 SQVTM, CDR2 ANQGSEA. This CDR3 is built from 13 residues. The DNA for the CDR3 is TGCAGCGCCAGGAGGGCGGAGAATGAAAAACTGTTTTTT. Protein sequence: CSARRAENEKLFF.